This T cell receptor (beta chain) was found in a study of blood T cell repertoires in COVID-19. Background on the study: COVID-19 samples, acute and convalescent, were from the United States, Italy and Spain.

The CDR3 length is 15 residues. CDR1 ENHRY and CDR2 SYGVKD come from the germline V gene. The germline V and J ends were trimmed by 6 bases and 9 bases, with 21 bases remaining between them. Authors' processing steps: From reference gene primer amplification, estimates of nucleated cell counts were derived. Here immunoSEQ multiplex PCR was the method, and the copy in TCRdb shows in-frame clones only, minus some. That table supplies the V and J calls and clone size; D and trimming were determined from the DNA. The sample lists about 130,000 clones, more than 70% occurring once. Sequenced sample: peripheral blood. The receptor's source is a human donor in a cohort sampled during active COVID-19. The chain couples TRBV10-3 to TRBJ2-1; D is possibly TRBD2 (6 bases). CDR3 protein: CAIRGDSGRLSEQFF. As DNA, the CDR3 is TGTGCCATCAGGGGGGACTCTGGGCGTCTGTCTGAGCAGTTCTTC.